The 19 T cell receptor beta chains below all came from one sample that was sequenced in a study of cytomegalovirus exposure and HLA in healthy donors. Vbeta (60) and Jbeta (13) primers were used in the PCR. Libraries were prepared by immunoSEQ multiplex PCR; TCRdb keeps only in-frame clonotypes and omits some of them. The data show about 200,000 clones, 70% seen once. Sequenced sample: PBMCs. These receptors were obtained from a man in his forties in good health and CMV-seropositive.

The rearrangement links TRBV6-5 to TRBJ2-7; TRBD2 matches at 9 bases. Per germline, CDR1 MNHEY and CDR2 SVGAGI. The trim removed 0 bases at V and 1 base at J, leaving 4 bases unmatched. This CDR3 has 16 residues. The CDR3 DNA sequence: TGTGCCAGCAGTTACTCGCATAGCGGGAGATCCTACGAGCAGTACTTC. Translation gives CASSYSHSGRSYEQYF.

This clone was seen only once. V and J are TRBV10-3 and TRBJ2-7, with TRBD1 matching over 10 bases. The V segment lost 5 bases and the J segment 7 bases; nucleotides outside the gene matches: 5. Germline V gene sequence: CDR1 ENHRY, CDR2 SYGVKD. The CDR3 runs to 13 residues. CDR3 amino acids: CAISQGTGDEQYF. As DNA, the CDR3 is TGTGCCATCAGTCAAGGGACAGGGGATGAGCAGTACTTC.

This chain links TRBV19 with TRBJ2-3, with 12 bases identical to TRBD2. Germline CDR1 and CDR2: LNHDA and SQIVND (reference sequence). This CDR3 comprises 15 residues. V dropped 8 bases and J dropped 0; count of bases not matched to a gene: 3. CDR3 DNA: TGTGCCAGTGGACTAGCGGGGAGCAGCACAGATACGCAGTATTTT. Translation: CASGLAGSSTDTQYF.

The rearrangement joins TRBV5-1 to TRBJ1-2; 7 nucleotides agree with TRBD1. V was clipped by 4 bases and J by 0 bases; unmatched bases: 9. This CDR3 spans 16 amino acids. Germline V CDR1 and CDR2: SGHRS, YFSETQ. The CDR3 bases are TGCGCCAGCAGCCCCGGGACAGTGACAGCTAACTATGGCTACACCTTC. Amino acids: CASSPGTVTANYGYTF. The full variable domain, in which reference TRBV5-1 and TRBJ1-2 provide the parts outside the CDR3, is KAGVTQTPRYLIKTRGQQVTLSCSPISGHRSVSWYQQTPGQGLQFLFEYFSETQRNKGNFPGRFSGRQFSNSRSEMNVSTLELGDSALYLCASSPGTVTANYGYTFGSGTRLTVV.

V usage is TRBV9 and J usage is TRBJ1-5, with 7 bases aligning to TRBD1. V shed 3 bases and J 5 bases; nucleotides not matched to a gene: 11. There are 16 residues in the CDR3. CDR1 is SGDLS and CDR2 is YYNGEE in the germline V gene. The CDR3 DNA is TGTGCCAGCAGCGAGCCGAAGGGGGCGGAGGATCAGCCCCAGCATTTT. Its translation is CASSEPKGAEDQPQHF.

This clone was counted once. The chain is built from TRBV19 and TRBJ1-5; D is uncertain. The germline V and J ends were trimmed by 8 bases and 3 bases, with 8 bases remaining between them. The length of the CDR3 is 12 residues. Per the germline V gene, CDR1 is LNHDA and CDR2 is SQIVND (reference sequence). The CDR3 is CASRGNNQPQHF. The CDR3 nucleotides read TGTGCCAGTCGTGGCAACAATCAGCCCCAGCATTTT.

V gene TRBV5-6 combines with J gene TRBJ1-5; D is unclear. V lost 0 bases, J lost 3 bases, and 7 bases lay in between. CDR1 is SGHDT, CDR2 YYEEEE, per germline. This CDR3 is built from 14 residues. CDR3 loop: CASSLGASNQPQHF. CDR3 DNA: TGTGCCAGCAGCTTGGGGGCCTCCAATCAGCCCCAGCATTTT.

About this clone: Other DNA sequences from this sample encode an identical CDR3 as well. The chain carries TRBV2 and TRBJ1-5, with 8 nucleotides matching TRBD1. The V segment lost 2 bases and the J segment 4 bases; nucleotides outside the gene matches: 1. Germline CDR1 reads SNHLY; CDR2 reads FYNNEI. The CDR3 has 14 residues. The CDR3 protein is CASSERQGNQPQHF. The CDR3 DNA reads as TGTGCCAGCAGTGAAAGACAGGGGAATCAGCCCCAGCATTTT.

The genes are TRBV5-6 and TRBJ1-1; tentative D call: TRBD1 (6 bases). Germline V gene sequence: CDR1 SGHDT, CDR2 YYEEEE. This CDR3 has 16 residues. V was shortened by 3 bases and J by 1 base, with 16 bases between the two germline ends. The CDR3 reads CASSSLSQGKNTEAFF. In nucleotides, the CDR3 is TGTGCCAGCAGCTCCCTCTCACAGGGTAAGAACACTGAAGCTTTCTTT.

This chain links TRBV7-2 with TRBJ1-2; 7 positions agree with TRBD1. Unmatched junction bases numbered 12, after V lost 7 bases and J lost 4 bases. The CDR3 has 15 residues. Germline-derived CDR1 and CDR2 are SGHTA and FQGNSA. Written as DNA, the CDR3 is TGTGCCAGCAACACTAAAACAGGGGCAGGCTATGGCTACACCTTC. It translates to CASNTKTGAGYGYTF. The variable domain in full, completed from reference TRBV7-2 and TRBJ1-2, reads GAGVSQSPSNKVTEKGKDVELRCDPISGHTALYWYRQSLGQGLEFLIYFQGNSAPDKSGLPSDRFSAERTGGSVSTLTIQRTQQEDSAVYLCASNTKTGAGYGYTFGSGTRLTVV.

This clone was counted a few times. The chain joins TRBV7-6 to TRBJ2-5; D might be TRBD2 (5 bases). This CDR3 has 13 amino acids. Germline V gene lookup returns CDR1 SGHVS and CDR2 FNYEAQ. V was pared by 3 bases and J by 3 bases, with 8 bases between. The chain's CDR3 is CASSLKLEETQYF. Here the CDR3 DNA reads TGTGCCAGCAGCTTGAAACTAGAAGAGACCCAGTACTTC. The complete variable domain, with remaining parts taken from reference TRBV7-6 and TRBJ2-5, reads GAGVSQSPRYKVTKRGQDVALRCDPISGHVSLYWYRQALGQGPEFLTYFNYEAQQDKSGLPNDRFSAERPEGSISTLTIQRTEQRDSAMYRCASSLKLEETQYFGPGTRLLVL.

The chain links TRBV28 to TRBJ1-2, with a possible D match to TRBD1 (5 bases). The CDR3 has 15 residues. Trimming removed 5 bases at V and 0 bases at J, with 13 bases between. Germline V lookup: CDR1 MDHEN, CDR2 SYDVKM. The CDR3 DNA follows: TGTGCCAGCAGTGCCCCGACAGCTTCTAACTATGGCTACACCTTC. It encodes CASSAPTASNYGYTF.

The chain combines TRBV9 with TRBJ2-7; D gene uncertain. Trimming removed 0 bases from V and 0 bases from J, with 10 bases in between. This CDR3 contains 15 residues. Germline assignment: CDR1 SGDLS and CDR2 YYNGEE. The CDR3 DNA is TGTGCCAGCAGCGTAGGTCACCTGAGCTCCTACGAGCAGTACTTC. Encoded protein: CASSVGHLSSYEQYF.

This sequence joins TRBV9 and TRBJ2-2, with D possibly matching TRBD2 (5 bases). In germline, CDR1 is SGDLS, CDR2 YYNGEE. This CDR3 is built from 12 residues. Trimming left V 3 bases short and J 8 bases short, with 8 bases between. CDR3 nucleotides: TGTGCCAGCAGCGGAATAGCGGGGGAGCTGTTTTTT. Translated: CASSGIAGELFF.

The J gene is TRBJ1-2, the V gene TRBV6-1, with 7 positions matching TRBD1. The germline V gene encodes CDR1 MNHNS and CDR2 SASEGT. J gave up 5 bases and V 7 bases, and 16 bases lay outside the gene matches. The CDR3 loop spans 16 amino acids. The CDR3 here is CASTDRARGSSYGYTF. CDR3 in DNA: TGTGCCAGCACTGACAGGGCGAGAGGAAGTTCATATGGCTACACCTTC.

J is TRBJ2-7 and V is TRBV5-1, with 9 bases matching TRBD2. CDR1 is SGHRS, CDR2 YFSETQ, per germline. This CDR3 contains 14 residues. With 5 bases clipped from V and 3 bases from J, the junction kept 6 bases outside the gene matches. The CDR3 nucleotides are TGCGCCAGCAGATCTAGCGGGGACCGCTACGAGCAGTACTTC. Its protein product is CASRSSGDRYEQYF.

Written as DNA, the CDR3 is TGTGCCAGTCTTCTTAGCGGGGGACACACAGATACGCAGTATTTT. It codes for CASLLSGGHTDTQYF. This rearrangement joins TRBV19 to TRBJ2-3; 9 nucleotides match TRBD2. After removal of 8 bases from V and 2 bases from J, the junction contained 8 bases not matched to a gene. The CDR3 is 15 residues long. Germline assignment: CDR1 LNHDA and CDR2 SQIVND (reference sequence).

The rearrangement uses TRBV6-6 and TRBJ1-2; the D is unclear. With 7 bases removed from V and 4 bases from J, the gap between germline ends came to 16 bases. CDR1 is MNHNY, CDR2 SVGAGI, per germline (reference sequence). The length of the CDR3 is 14 residues. DNA of the CDR3: TGTGCCAGCACCTCGGGGTCGCTGGTCTATGGCTACACCTTC. The encoded protein is CASTSGSLVYGYTF.

This chain connects TRBV9 to TRBJ2-7; D unclear. CDR1 is SGDLS, CDR2 YYNGEE, per germline. This CDR3 region has 14 residues. V lost 4 bases and J lost 1, with 12 bases in between. The CDR3 protein is CASSPRHQSYEQYF. Written as DNA, the CDR3 is TGTGCCAGCAGCCCCCGCCATCAGTCCTACGAGCAGTACTTC.